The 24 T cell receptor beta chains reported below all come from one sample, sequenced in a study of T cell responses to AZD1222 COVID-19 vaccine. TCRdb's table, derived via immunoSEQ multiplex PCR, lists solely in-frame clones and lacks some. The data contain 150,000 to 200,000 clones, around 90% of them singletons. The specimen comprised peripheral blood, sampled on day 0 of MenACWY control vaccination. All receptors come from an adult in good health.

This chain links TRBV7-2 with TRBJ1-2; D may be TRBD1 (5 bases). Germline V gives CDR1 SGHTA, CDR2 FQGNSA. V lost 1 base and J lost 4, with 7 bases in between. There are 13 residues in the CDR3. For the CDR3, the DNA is TGTGCCAGCAGCTTAGTACAGGTCTATGGCTACACCTTC. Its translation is CASSLVQVYGYTF. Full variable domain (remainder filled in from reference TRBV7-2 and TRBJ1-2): GAGVSQSPSNKVTEKGKDVELRCDPISGHTALYWYRQSLGQGLEFLIYFQGNSAPDKSGLPSDRFSAERTGGSVSTLTIQRTQQEDSAVYLCASSLVQVYGYTFGSGTRLTVV.

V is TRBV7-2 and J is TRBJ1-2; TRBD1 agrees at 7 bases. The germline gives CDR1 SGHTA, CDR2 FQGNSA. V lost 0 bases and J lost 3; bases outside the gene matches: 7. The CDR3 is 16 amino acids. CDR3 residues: CASSLAGGTAYYGYTF. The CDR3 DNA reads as TGTGCCAGCAGCTTAGCTGGGGGGACAGCTTACTATGGCTACACCTTC.

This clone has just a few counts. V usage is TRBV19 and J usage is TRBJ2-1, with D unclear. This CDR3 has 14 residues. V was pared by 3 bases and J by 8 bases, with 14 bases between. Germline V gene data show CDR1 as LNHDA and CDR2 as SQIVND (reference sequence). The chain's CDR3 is CASSIGNPFDEQFF. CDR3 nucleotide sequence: TGTGCCAGTAGTATTGGGAACCCCTTCGATGAGCAGTTCTTC. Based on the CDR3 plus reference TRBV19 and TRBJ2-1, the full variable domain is DGGITQSPKYLFRKEGQNVTLSCEQNLNHDAMYWYRQDPGQGLRLIYYSQIVNDFQKGDIAEGYSVSREKKESFPLTVTSAQKNPTAFYLCASSIGNPFDEQFFGPGTRLTVL.

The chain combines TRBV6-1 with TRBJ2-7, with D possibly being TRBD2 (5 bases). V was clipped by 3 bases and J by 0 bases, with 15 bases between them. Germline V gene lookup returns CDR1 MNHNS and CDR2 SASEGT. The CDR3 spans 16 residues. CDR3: CASSDVGLPSSYEQYF. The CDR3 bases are TGTGCCAGCAGTGACGTCGGACTTCCTAGCTCCTACGAGCAGTACTTC.

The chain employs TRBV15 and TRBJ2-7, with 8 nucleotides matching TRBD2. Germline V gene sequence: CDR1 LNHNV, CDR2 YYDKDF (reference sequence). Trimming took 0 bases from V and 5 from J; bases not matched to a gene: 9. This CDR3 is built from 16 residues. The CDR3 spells CATSRDRASGLHEQYF. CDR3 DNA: TGTGCCACCAGCAGAGATAGGGCTAGCGGGCTCCACGAGCAGTACTTC.

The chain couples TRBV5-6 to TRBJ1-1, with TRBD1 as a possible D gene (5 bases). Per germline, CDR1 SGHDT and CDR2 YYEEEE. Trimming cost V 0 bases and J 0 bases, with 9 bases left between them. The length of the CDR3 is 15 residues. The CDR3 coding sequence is TGTGCCAGCAGCTTGGGGCCAGGGATGAACACTGAAGCTTTCTTT. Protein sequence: CASSLGPGMNTEAFF.

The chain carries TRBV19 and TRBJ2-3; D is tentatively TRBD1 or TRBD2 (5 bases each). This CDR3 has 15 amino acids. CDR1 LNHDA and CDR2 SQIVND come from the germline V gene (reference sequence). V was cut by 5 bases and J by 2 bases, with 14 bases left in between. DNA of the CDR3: TGTGCCAGTAGTCCGGGACGGACCGACACAGATACGCAGTATTTT. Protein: CASSPGRTDTDTQYF.

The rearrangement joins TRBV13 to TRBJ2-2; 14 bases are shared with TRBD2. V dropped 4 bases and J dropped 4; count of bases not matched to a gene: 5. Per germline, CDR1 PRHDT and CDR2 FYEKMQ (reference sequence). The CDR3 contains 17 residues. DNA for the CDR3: TGTGCCAGCAGCTCCGGGACTAGCGGGAGCGGCACCGGGGAGCTGTTTTTT. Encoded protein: CASSSGTSGSGTGELFF.

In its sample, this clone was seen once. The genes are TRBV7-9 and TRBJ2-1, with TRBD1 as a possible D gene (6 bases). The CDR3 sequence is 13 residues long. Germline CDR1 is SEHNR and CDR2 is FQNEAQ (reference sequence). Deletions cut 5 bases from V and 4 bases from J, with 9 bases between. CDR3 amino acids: CASSPGVYNEQFF. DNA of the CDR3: TGTGCCAGCAGCCCAGGGGTTTACAATGAGCAGTTCTTC. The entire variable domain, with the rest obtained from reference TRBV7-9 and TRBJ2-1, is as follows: DTGVSQNPRHKITKRGQNVTFRCDPISEHNRLYWYRQTLGQGPEFLTYFQNEAQLEKSRLLSDRFSAERPKGSFSTLEIQRTEQGDSAMYLCASSPGVYNEQFFGPGTRLTVL.

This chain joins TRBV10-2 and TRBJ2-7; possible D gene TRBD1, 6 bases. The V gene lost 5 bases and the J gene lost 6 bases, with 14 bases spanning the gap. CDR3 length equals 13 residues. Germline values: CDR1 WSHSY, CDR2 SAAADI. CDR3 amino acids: CASSRDTPGEQYF. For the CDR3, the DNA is TGCGCCAGCAGTAGGGACACCCCCGGCGAGCAGTACTTC.

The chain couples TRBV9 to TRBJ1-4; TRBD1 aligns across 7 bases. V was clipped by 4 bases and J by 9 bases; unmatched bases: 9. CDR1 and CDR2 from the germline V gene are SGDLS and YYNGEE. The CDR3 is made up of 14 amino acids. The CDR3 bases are TGTGCCAGCAGCCCTTTAGGGAGGGGGCAAAAACTGTTTTTT. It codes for CASSPLGRGQKLFF.

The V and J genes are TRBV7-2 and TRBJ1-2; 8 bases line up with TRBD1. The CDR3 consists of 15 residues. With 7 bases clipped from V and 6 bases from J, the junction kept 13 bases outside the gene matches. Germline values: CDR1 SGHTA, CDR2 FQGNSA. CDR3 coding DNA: TGTGCCAGCACCCCTACCAGACAGGGGATGGATGGCTACACCTTC. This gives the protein CASTPTRQGMDGYTF.

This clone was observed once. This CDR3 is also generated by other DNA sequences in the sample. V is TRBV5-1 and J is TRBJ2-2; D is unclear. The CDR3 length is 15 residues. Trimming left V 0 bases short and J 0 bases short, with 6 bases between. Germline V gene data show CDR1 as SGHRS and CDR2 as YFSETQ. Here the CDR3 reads CASSLAAANTGELFF. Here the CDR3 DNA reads TGCGCCAGCAGCTTGGCGGCAGCGAACACCGGGGAGCTGTTTTTT.

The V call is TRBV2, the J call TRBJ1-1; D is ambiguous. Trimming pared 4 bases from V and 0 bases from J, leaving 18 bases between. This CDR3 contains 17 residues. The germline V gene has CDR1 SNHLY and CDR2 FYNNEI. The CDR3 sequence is CASSGHRDSALNTEAFF. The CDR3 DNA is TGTGCCAGCAGTGGCCACCGGGATTCCGCCTTGAACACTGAAGCTTTCTTT.

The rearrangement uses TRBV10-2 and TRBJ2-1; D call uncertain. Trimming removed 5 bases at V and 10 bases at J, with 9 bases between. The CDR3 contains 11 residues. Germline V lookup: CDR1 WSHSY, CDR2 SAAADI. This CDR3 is CASSPQQEQFF. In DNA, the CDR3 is TGCGCCAGCAGTCCTCAGCAAGAGCAGTTCTTC.

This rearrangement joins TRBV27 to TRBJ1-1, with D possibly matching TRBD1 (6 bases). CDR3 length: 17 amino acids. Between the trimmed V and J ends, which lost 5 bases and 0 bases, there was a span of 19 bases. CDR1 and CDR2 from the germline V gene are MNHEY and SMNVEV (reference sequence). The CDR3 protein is CASSTYRRGQMNTEAFF. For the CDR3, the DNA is TGTGCCAGCAGTACCTACAGGAGGGGACAAATGAACACTGAAGCTTTCTTT.

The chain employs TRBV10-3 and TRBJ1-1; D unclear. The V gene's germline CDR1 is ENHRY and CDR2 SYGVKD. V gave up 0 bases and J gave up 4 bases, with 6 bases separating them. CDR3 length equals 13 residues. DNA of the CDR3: TGTGCCATCAGTGAGTCCCCCAGCACTGAAGCTTTCTTT. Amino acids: CAISESPSTEAFF.

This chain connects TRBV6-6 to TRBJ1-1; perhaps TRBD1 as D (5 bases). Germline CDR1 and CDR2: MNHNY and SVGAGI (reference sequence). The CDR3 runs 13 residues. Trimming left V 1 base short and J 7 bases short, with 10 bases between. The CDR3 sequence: CASSYFGTLEAFF. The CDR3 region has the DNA TGTGCCAGCAGTTACTTCGGGACTCTTGAAGCTTTCTTT.

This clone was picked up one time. CDR3 DNA sequence: TGTGCCACCAGCAGTCTGAGTAGGGAGCGTGGCTACACCTTC. Residues: CATSSLSRERGYTF. The chain links TRBV15 to TRBJ1-2, with D unclear. Germline CDR1 and CDR2: LNHNV and YYDKDF (reference sequence). Trimming took off 3 bases at V and 7 bases at J, with 15 bases between the two ends. CDR3 length equals 14 residues.

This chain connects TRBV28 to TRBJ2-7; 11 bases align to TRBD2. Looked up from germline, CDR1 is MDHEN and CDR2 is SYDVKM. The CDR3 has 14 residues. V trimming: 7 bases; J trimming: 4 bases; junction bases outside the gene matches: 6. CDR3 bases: TGTGCCAGCATTTCCCCTAGCGGGAGGTACGAGCAGTACTTC. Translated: CASISPSGRYEQYF.

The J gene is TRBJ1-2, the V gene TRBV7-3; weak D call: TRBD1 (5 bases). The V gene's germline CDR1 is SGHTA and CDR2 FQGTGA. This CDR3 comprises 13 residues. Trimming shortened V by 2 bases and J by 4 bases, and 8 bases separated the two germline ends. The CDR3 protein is CASSLQGTYGYTF. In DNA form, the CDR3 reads TGTGCCAGCAGCTTACAGGGAACCTATGGCTACACCTTC.

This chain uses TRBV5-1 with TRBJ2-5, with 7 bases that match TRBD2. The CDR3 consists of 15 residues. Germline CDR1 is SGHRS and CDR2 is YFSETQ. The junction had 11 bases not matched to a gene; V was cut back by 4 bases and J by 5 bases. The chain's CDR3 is CASSPGVPGGETQYF. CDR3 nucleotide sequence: TGCGCCAGCAGCCCCGGGGTCCCCGGGGGGGAGACCCAGTACTTC.

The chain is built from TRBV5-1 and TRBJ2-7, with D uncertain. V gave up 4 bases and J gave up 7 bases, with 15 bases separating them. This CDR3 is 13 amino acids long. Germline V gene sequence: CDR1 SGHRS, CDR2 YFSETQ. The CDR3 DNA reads TGCGCCAGCAGCCTGCCCCCGGCCGTAGAGCAGTACTTC. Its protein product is CASSLPPAVEQYF.

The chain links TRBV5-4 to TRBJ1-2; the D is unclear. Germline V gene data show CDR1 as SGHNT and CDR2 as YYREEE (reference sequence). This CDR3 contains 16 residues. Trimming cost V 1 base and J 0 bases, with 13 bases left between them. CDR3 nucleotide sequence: TGTGCCAGCAGCTTGTTGGTCCCCAGTTCTAACTATGGCTACACCTTC. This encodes CASSLLVPSSNYGYTF.